Listed below are T cell receptor beta chains from one sample, sequenced in a study of B cell selection in AIRE deficiency. Here immunoSEQ multiplex PCR was the method, and the copy in TCRdb shows in-frame clones only, minus some. Of 11,000 to 15,000 clones in the sample, just over 90% were seen once. Material: Tregs sorted from PBMCs. Receptor source: a human donor with AIRE deficiency. The CDR3 runs from the conserved cysteine through the conserved F or W. D genes are given only for firm matches. A clone size is listed for some rows: how often the clone was seen (once, few, many), or a class if it is expanded.

v_gene	abundance	d_gene	j_gene	CDR3aa	CDR3nt
TRBV29-1	-	-	TRBJ1-1	CSVVGQGMEAFF	TGCAGCGTTGTTGGTCAGGGGATGGAAGCTTTCTTT
TRBV6-1	-	TRBD2	TRBJ2-7	CASRRTSGRSYEQYF	TGTGCCAGCAGACGGACTAGCGGGAGATCCTACGAGCAGTACTTC
TRBV2	-	TRBD2	TRBJ2-1	CASSEARLAGLDEQFF	TGTGCCAGCAGTGAAGCAAGGCTAGCGGGATTGGATGAGCAGTTCTTC
TRBV5-6	-	-	TRBJ1-2	CASSLTGLTNYGYTF	TGTGCCAGCAGCTTGACAGGGTTAACTAACTATGGCTACACCTTC
TRBV5-4	-	-	TRBJ1-2	CASSLDNNYGYTF	TGTGCCAGCAGCTTGGACAATAACTATGGCTACACCTTC
TRBV18	-	-	TRBJ2-3	CASSPRTTDTQYF	TGTGCCAGCTCACCCCGAACTACGGATACGCAGTATTTT
TRBV19	-	-	TRBJ1-2	CASINQGGNYGYTF	TGTGCCAGTATTAACCAAGGGGGTAACTATGGCTACACCTTC
TRBV6-6	-	-	TRBJ1-3	CASSYSVFSGNTIYF	TGTGCCAGCAGTTACTCGGTGTTCTCCGGAAACACCATATATTTT
TRBV5-1	-	TRBD1	TRBJ2-7	CASRKIGTGVQYEQYF	TGCGCCAGCAGGAAAATCGGGACAGGGGTTCAATACGAGCAGTACTTC
TRBV4-3	-	-	TRBJ1-1	CASSQDPLNTEAFF	TGCGCCAGCAGCCAAGACCCCCTGAACACTGAAGCTTTCTTT
TRBV4-2	once	-	TRBJ1-3	CASSDTWVGSSGNTIYF	TGTGCCAGCAGCGATACTTGGGTTGGAAGCTCTGGAAACACCATATATTTT
TRBV28	-	-	TRBJ2-1	CASGGDNSYNEQFF	TGTGCCAGCGGGGGGGACAACTCCTACAATGAGCAGTTCTTC
TRBV25-1	-	-	TRBJ1-5	CASSPRGGPNQPQHF	TGTGCCAGCTCCCCCCGAGGAGGGCCCAATCAGCCCCAGCATTTT
TRBV7-3	once	TRBD2	TRBJ2-1	CASSLWTSSYNEQFF	TGTGCCAGCAGCCTCTGGACTAGTTCGTACAATGAGCAGTTCTTC
TRBV19	-	-	TRBJ1-1	CASTGEAFF	TGTGCCAGTACCGGTGAAGCTTTCTTT
TRBV6-1	once	-	TRBJ1-3	CASRKLGGGYTIYF	TGTGCCAGCAGAAAATTAGGAGGTGGATACACCATATATTTT
TRBV6-1	-	-	TRBJ2-1	CASTERYNEQFF	TGTGCCAGCACCGAACGATACAATGAGCAGTTCTTC
TRBV23-1	once	-	TRBJ2-4	CASSQSRSNIQYF	TGCGCCAGCAGTCAATCTAGGTCCAACATTCAGTACTTC
TRBV5-5	-	-	TRBJ2-2	CASTRFGGTGELFF	TGTGCCAGCACCCGATTTGGGGGAACCGGGGAGCTGTTTTTT
TRBV6-1	-	-	TRBJ1-6	CASSDSRAVSPLHF	TGTGCCAGCTCGGACTCACGGGCGGTTTCACCCCTCCACTTT
TRBV12-5	-	TRBD1	TRBJ2-7	CASGLEDPGQGGYEQYF	TGTGCTAGTGGTTTGGAAGACCCGGGACAGGGGGGGTACGAGCAGTACTTC
TRBV5-1	once	TRBD2	TRBJ2-7	CASSGVAGGPGEQYF	TGCGCCAGCAGCGGGGTAGCGGGAGGGCCCGGCGAGCAGTACTTC
TRBV7-2	-	-	TRBJ2-5	CASSLDGGAGQYF	TGTGCCAGCAGCTTAGATGGAGGGGCAGGCCAGTACTTC
TRBV19	-	-	TRBJ2-7	CASSPYRDTYEQYF	TGTGCCAGTAGTCCCTACCGGGACACCTACGAGCAGTACTTC
TRBV4-3	once	-	TRBJ2-7	CASSQTTRQSYSSYEQYF	TGCGCCAGCAGCCAGACCACTCGACAGTCCTATAGCTCCTACGAGCAGTACTTC
TRBV6-1	-	TRBD2	TRBJ2-7	CASSELAVLSSYEQYF	TGTGCCAGCAGTGAACTAGCGGTCTTAAGCTCCTACGAGCAGTACTTC
TRBV27	-	TRBD2	TRBJ2-5	CASSWDWTSGRETQYF	TGTGCCAGCAGTTGGGACTGGACTAGCGGGAGAGAGACCCAGTACTTC
TRBV25-1	-	TRBD1	TRBJ1-2	CASSRRDRGDYGYTF	TGTGCCAGCAGTCGTCGGGACAGGGGCGACTATGGCTACACCTTC
TRBV28	-	-	TRBJ1-5	CASSLIVRGQPQHF	TGTGCCAGCAGTTTAATTGTAAGGGGTCAGCCCCAGCATTTT
TRBV2	-	-	TRBJ1-2	CASSDQGIGYGYTF	TGTGCCAGCAGCGATCAGGGAATCGGCTATGGCTACACCTTC
TRBV21-1	-	-	TRBJ1-3	CASRGNVQHARNTIYF	TGTGCCAGCAGGGGGAACGTACAACACGCACGAAACACCATATATTTT
TRBV10-1	-	-	TRBJ2-7	CASKNNRFPNYEQYF	TGCGCCAGCAAAAACAACAGGTTCCCTAACTACGAGCAGTACTTC
TRBV28	-	-	TRBJ2-5	CASSPRAQETQYF	TGTGCCAGCAGCCCCCGGGCCCAAGAGACCCAGTACTTC